These 7 T cell receptor beta chains share one sample of origin, sequenced in a study of early T cells in non-severe SARS-CoV-2 infection. A single record per CDR3 protein comes from TCRdb applying MiXCR to the 5' RACE reads. The sample has tens of thousands of distinct CDR3 sequences; 3.5% to 5% are singletons. The source material was whole blood. The origin of the receptors is an adult who was a healthcare worker with PCR-confirmed SARS-CoV-2 infection or an uninfected control (not recorded which).

This clonotype was seen many times. J is TRBJ2-7 and V is TRBV29-1; D is tentatively TRBD1 or TRBD2 (5 bases each). Germline V gene data show CDR1 as SQVTM and CDR2 as ANQGSEA. V lost 8 bases, J lost 7 bases, and 18 bases lay in between. The length of the CDR3 is 12 residues. The CDR3 bases are TGCAGCTTCGGGGACCCTCCAGGGGAGCAGTACTTC. Protein product: CSFGDPPGEQYF.

This clonotype was recorded many times. This chain uses TRBV19 with TRBJ2-4; D ambiguous. CDR1 LNHDA and CDR2 SQIVND come from the germline V gene (reference sequence). V was clipped by 0 bases and J by 7 bases, with 7 bases between them. The CDR3 consists of 13 residues. The CDR3 region is CASSIDPENIQYF. The CDR3 DNA is TGTGCCAGTAGTATAGACCCGGAGAACATTCAGTACTTC.

This clonotype was recorded many times. The rearrangement links TRBV7-9 to TRBJ2-2; the D is unclear. V lost 5 bases, J lost 6 bases, and 7 bases lay in between. The CDR3 contains 12 residues. Germline CDR1 reads SEHNR; CDR2 reads FQNEAQ (reference sequence). The CDR3 loop reads CASSPSPGELFF. DNA for the CDR3: TGTGCCAGCAGCCCCTCCCCCGGGGAGCTGTTTTTT. Full variable domain (outside the CDR3, taken from reference TRBV7-9 and TRBJ2-2): DTGVSQNPRHKITKRGQNVTFRCDPISEHNRLYWYRQTLGQGPEFLTYFQNEAQLEKSRLLSDRFSAERPKGSFSTLEIQRTEQGDSAMYLCASSPSPGELFFGEGSRLTVL.

The V gene is TRBV24-1, the J gene TRBJ2-2; a possible D gene is TRBD1 (6 bases). CDR1 KGHDR and CDR2 SFDVKD come from the germline V gene. V lost 7 bases and J lost 6, with 11 bases in between. CDR3 length: 13 residues. The CDR3 here is CATRQGPAGELFF. CDR3 sequence (DNA): TGTGCCACCAGACAGGGTCCGGCCGGGGAGCTGTTTTTT.

This clonotype was seen ten or more times. The chain uses TRBV6-6 and TRBJ2-7; D may be TRBD2 (6 bases). CDR3 size: 14 residues. Trimming stripped 7 bases from V and 0 bases from J, with 13 bases between. Germline V gene lookup returns CDR1 MNHNY and CDR2 SVGAGI (reference sequence). CDR3 coding DNA: TGTGCCAGCACCGCTAGCGCGGGCTCCTACGAGCAGTACTTC. Its translation: CASTASAGSYEQYF.

In this sample, this clonotype turned up many times. The V gene is TRBV6-6, the J gene TRBJ1-4; D is undetermined. Trimming cost V 7 bases and J 4 bases, with 19 bases left between them. CDR3 length equals 16 residues. The V gene's germline CDR1 is MNHNY and CDR2 SVGAGI (reference sequence). DNA of the CDR3: TGTGCCAGCACCCCATTGAAAGGCAGGATTAATGAAAAACTGTTTTTT. Encoded protein: CASTPLKGRINEKLFF.

This clonotype has a count of ten or more. The chain uses TRBV7-9 and TRBJ2-7; 12 bases match TRBD2. The CDR3 totals 15 residues. The trim removed 3 bases at V and 4 bases at J, leaving 4 bases unmatched. CDR1 and CDR2 from the germline V gene are SEHNR and FQNEAQ (reference sequence). The CDR3 sequence: CASSLTSGSLYEQYF. In nucleotides, the CDR3 is TGTGCCAGCAGCTTGACTAGCGGGAGTTTGTACGAGCAGTACTTC. Full variable domain (rest looked up from reference TRBV7-9 and TRBJ2-7): DTGVSQNPRHKITKRGQNVTFRCDPISEHNRLYWYRQTLGQGPEFLTYFQNEAQLEKSRLLSDRFSAERPKGSFSTLEIQRTEQGDSAMYLCASSLTSGSLYEQYFGPGTRLTVT.